This record looks at one T cell receptor beta chain sequence and its context. As originally analysed: Amplification from reference gene primers served as the basis for estimated nucleated cell counts. Only in-frame clones appear in the TCRdb table, and some are missing; sequencing was by immunoSEQ multiplex PCR. V and J calls and clone size follow that table, whereas D and trimming were derived from the DNA. The repertoire consists of a few hundred thousand clones, with around 87% occurring once and the leading ten covering around 4.4%. Participant age was roughly 18 to 89 years, and participants resided in 24 US areas. This record belongs to a study of blood T cell repertoires in COVID-19. CDR1 is SGHDN, CDR2 FVKESK, per germline. This CDR3 is 15 amino acids long. V was pared by 1 base and J by 4 bases, with 13 bases between.

The clonotype was recovered from a woman aged 18-30 years with acute COVID-19. This chain links TRBV14 with TRBJ1-2; possibly TRBD1 for D (6 bases). The material sequenced was PBMCs or T cells enriched from blood (not recorded which). In DNA, the CDR3 is TGTGCCAGCAGCCAAGCGGGAACAGGGCCCTATGGCTACACCTTC. It codes for CASSQAGTGPYGYTF.